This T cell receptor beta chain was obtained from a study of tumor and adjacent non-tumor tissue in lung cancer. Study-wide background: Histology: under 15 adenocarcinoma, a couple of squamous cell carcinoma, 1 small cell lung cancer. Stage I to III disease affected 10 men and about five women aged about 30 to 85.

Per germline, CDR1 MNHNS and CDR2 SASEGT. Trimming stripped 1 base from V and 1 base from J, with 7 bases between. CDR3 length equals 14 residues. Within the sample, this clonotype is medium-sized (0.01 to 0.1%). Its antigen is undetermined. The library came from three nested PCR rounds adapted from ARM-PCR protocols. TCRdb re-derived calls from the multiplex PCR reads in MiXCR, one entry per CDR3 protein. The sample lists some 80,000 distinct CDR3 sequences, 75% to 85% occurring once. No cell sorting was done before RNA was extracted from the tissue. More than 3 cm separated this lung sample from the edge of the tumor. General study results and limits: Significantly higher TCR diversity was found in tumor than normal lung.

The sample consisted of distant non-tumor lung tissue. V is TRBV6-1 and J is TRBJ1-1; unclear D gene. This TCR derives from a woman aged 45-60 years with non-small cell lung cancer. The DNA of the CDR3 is TGTGCCAGCAGTGAAGTCTTCCGGAACACTGAAGCTTTCTTT. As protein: CASSEVFRNTEAFF.